This passage covers 28 T cell receptor beta chains from one sample sequenced in a study of identical twins. One entry per CDR3 protein, called by TCRdb with MiXCR from the 5' RACE reads. The profile covers 460,000 or so distinct CDR3 sequences, with 14% appearing a single time and about 0.52% taken by the ten largest. Another study also made use of these data, one on yellow fever vaccine responses in identical twins.

The sequenced material came from CD4+ T cells sorted from blood. Receptors originate from a woman under 30 in good health.

V and J are TRBV20-1 and TRBJ2-7; D gene unclear. Trimming took off 0 bases at V and 1 base at J, with 16 bases between the two ends. The germline V gene has CDR1 DFQATT and CDR2 SNEGSKA (reference sequence). The CDR3 spans 16 residues. CDR3 bases: TGCAGTGCTAGAGAACCTCCCCGAACAGTGTCCTACGAGCAGTACTTC. This gives the protein CSAREPPRTVSYEQYF.

This clonotype was seen a few times. V and J are TRBV12-3 or TRBV12-4 and TRBJ2-3; a weak D match, TRBD2 (5 bases). This CDR3 has 17 amino acids. V dropped 6 bases and J dropped 1 base, with 20 bases sitting between them. CDR3 bases: TGTGCCAGCAGCCGAACCGGGATTCTCATTGGCACAGATACGCAGTATTTT. Its protein product is CASSRTGILIGTDTQYF.

This clonotype was recorded a few times. V gene TRBV11-1 combines with J gene TRBJ2-2; 7 bases map to TRBD2. Trimming at V came to 4 bases and at J to 3 bases, leaving 14 bases not matched to a gene. There are 18 residues in the CDR3. Germline V CDR1 and CDR2: SGHAT, FQDESV (reference sequence). The CDR3 coding sequence is TGTGCCAGCAGCTCAAGCTTCGGAGCAGGGAGGGACACCGGGGAGCTGTTTTTT. This encodes CASSSSFGAGRDTGELFF.

The rearrangement uses TRBV15 and TRBJ2-3, with 9 bases identical to TRBD2. This CDR3 has 16 amino acids. With V trimmed by 0 bases and J by 3 bases, 4 bases remained unmatched. Germline values: CDR1 LNHNV, CDR2 YYDKDF (reference sequence). This CDR3 reads CATSRDRSGGTDTQYF. The CDR3 DNA sequence: TGTGCCACCAGCAGAGATCGGAGCGGGGGGACAGATACGCAGTATTTT.

This sequence joins TRBV20-1 and TRBJ2-1, with 11 nucleotides matching TRBD1. The CDR3 has 14 amino acids. V lost 3 bases, J lost 6 bases, and 4 bases stayed unmatched. Germline CDR1 and CDR2: DFQATT and SNEGSKA (reference sequence). The CDR3 DNA is TGCAGTGCTAGGTCCGGGACAGGGGGCAATGAGCAGTTCTTC. It is translated as CSARSGTGGNEQFF.

This clonotype came up a few times. The rearrangement uses TRBV6-5 and TRBJ2-6, with 9 bases aligning to TRBD1. Germline trimming cut 6 bases from V and 2 bases from J; bases unmatched to any gene: 11. The CDR3 is 18 residues long. CDR1 is MNHEY, CDR2 SVGAGI, per germline. DNA for the CDR3: TGTGCCAGCAGCCTTACTACAGGGGGCTTAGCTGGGGCCAACGTCCTGACTTTC. Protein sequence: CASSLTTGGLAGANVLTF.

In its sample, this clonotype was seen many times. The chain links TRBV12-3 or TRBV12-4 to TRBJ1-1; no clear D. Between the trimmed V and J ends, which lost 7 bases and 3 bases, there was a span of 12 bases. The CDR3 loop spans 13 amino acids. This chain's CDR3 is CASNRPTDTEAFF. The CDR3 coding sequence is TGTGCCAGCAACCGCCCTACAGACACTGAAGCTTTCTTT.

CDR3 residues: CASLRTGNGETQYF. CDR3 bases: TGTGCCAGCTTACGGACAGGGAATGGGGAGACCCAGTACTTC. The chain carries TRBV18 and TRBJ2-5; 8 positions match TRBD1. CDR3 size: 14 residues. From germline, CDR1 is KGHSH and CDR2 LQKENI. With V trimmed by 7 bases and J by 5 bases, 9 bases remained unmatched.

The V gene is TRBV19, the J gene TRBJ2-7; 8 positions agree with TRBD2. Germline values: CDR1 LNHDA, CDR2 SQIVND (reference sequence). CDR3 length equals 14 residues. Trimming took 4 bases from V and 3 from J; bases not matched to a gene: 5. This CDR3 reads CASSTSGGRYEQYF. The CDR3 nucleotides are TGTGCCAGTAGTACCAGCGGGGGCCGCTACGAGCAGTACTTC.

The chain uses TRBV7-9 and TRBJ2-3; TRBD1 might be the D (5 bases). Trimming cost V 2 bases and J 5 bases, with 11 bases left between them. The CDR3 is 14 amino acids. CDR1 and CDR2 (germline): SEHNR, FQNEAQ (reference sequence). The CDR3 nucleotides are TGTGCCAGCAGCTTACTACAGGTTGGAGATACGCAGTATTTT. It translates to CASSLLQVGDTQYF. Full variable domain (missing parts from reference TRBV7-9 and TRBJ2-3): DTGVSQNPRHKITKRGQNVTFRCDPISEHNRLYWYRQTLGQGPEFLTYFQNEAQLEKSRLLSDRFSAERPKGSFSTLEIQRTEQGDSAMYLCASSLLQVGDTQYFGPGTRLTVL.

The rearrangement joins TRBV4-1 to TRBJ2-7, with D perhaps assigned TRBD1 or TRBD2 (5 bases each). The CDR3 is 14 amino acids. Trimming removed 4 bases at V and 2 bases at J, with 12 bases between. The V gene's germline CDR1 is MGHRA and CDR2 YSYEKL. The CDR3 loop is CASSRGPTTYEQYF. Written as DNA, the CDR3 is TGCGCCAGCAGCCGGGGACCGACCACCTACGAGCAGTACTTC.

This clonotype was detected a few times. The chain couples TRBV20-1 to TRBJ2-2, with 10 bases identical to TRBD1. In germline, CDR1 is DFQATT, CDR2 SNEGSKA (reference sequence). This CDR3 is built from 15 residues. V lost 6 bases and J lost 4; bases outside the gene matches: 8. CDR3 sequence reads: CSARDRGRFTGELFF. The CDR3 nucleotides are TGCAGTGCCCGAGACAGGGGGCGGTTCACCGGGGAGCTGTTTTTT.

This clonotype was detected many times. V is TRBV29-1 and J is TRBJ1-1; D remains unclear. V was pared by 5 bases and J by 2 bases, with 6 bases between. Germline V gene data show CDR1 as SQVTM and CDR2 as ANQGSEA. This CDR3 spans 11 amino acids. For the CDR3, the DNA is TGCAGCGTTCAACGCAACACTGAAGCTTTCTTT. Encoded protein: CSVQRNTEAFF.

The chain recombines TRBV3-1 with TRBJ1-5; D uncertain. The germline CDR1 and CDR2 sequences are LGHDT and YNNKEL (reference sequence). With 3 bases removed from V and 3 bases from J, the gap between germline ends came to 3 bases. The CDR3 runs to 12 residues. The DNA of the CDR3 is TGTGCCAGCAGCCATAACAATCAGCCCCAGCATTTT. This translates into CASSHNNQPQHF.

The chain joins TRBV6-2 or TRBV6-3 to TRBJ2-1; D ambiguous. Trimming took 0 bases from V and 8 from J, leaving 29 bases between them. The CDR3 is made up of 20 amino acids. CDR1 and CDR2 (germline): MNHEY, SVGEGT. The CDR3 region has the DNA TGTGCCAGCAGTTACTCCCTAAAGGCATTTTTGGGCTACCCTGGCGATGAGCAGTTCTTC. This encodes CASSYSLKAFLGYPGDEQFF.

This clonotype was seen only once. J is TRBJ2-1 and V is TRBV29-1; D may match TRBD1 or TRBD2 (5 bases each). CDR1 is SQVTM and CDR2 is ANQGSEA in the germline V gene. Between the trimmed V and J ends, which lost 1 base and 0 bases, there was a span of 10 bases. The length of the CDR3 is 15 residues. The CDR3 DNA sequence: TGCAGCGTTGAAGGTTGGGACCGCTCCTACAATGAGCAGTTCTTC. Its translation is CSVEGWDRSYNEQFF.

The rearrangement links TRBV25-1 to TRBJ2-3; no firm D call. The CDR3 has 14 amino acids. Trimming removed 2 bases from V and 2 bases from J, with 8 bases in between. The germline V gene has CDR1 MGHDK and CDR2 SYGVNS. CDR3 nucleotide sequence: TGTGCCAGCAGTGAACGACGGTACACAGATACGCAGTATTTT. Translating it yields CASSERRYTDTQYF.

V and J are TRBV28 and TRBJ1-2; possible D gene TRBD1, 5 bases. The V gene lost 3 bases and the J gene lost 5 bases, with 13 bases spanning the gap. CDR3 size: 14 residues. CDR1 MDHEN and CDR2 SYDVKM come from the germline V gene. The CDR3 bases are TGTGCCAGCAGTTTTGACAGCTCAATATATGGCTACACCTTC. Protein: CASSFDSSIYGYTF.

This clonotype occurred many times. The chain carries TRBV7-9 and TRBJ2-1, with TRBD1 as a possible D gene (6 bases). The germline V gene encodes CDR1 SEHNR and CDR2 FQNEAQ (reference sequence). The V end lost 5 bases, the J end lost 5 bases, and 13 bases lay between the germline ends. The length of the CDR3 is 14 residues. The CDR3 nucleotides read TGTGCCAGCAGCCTCGCCGGGACAAACAATGAGCAGTTCTTC. Translated: CASSLAGTNNEQFF.

This clonotype was found many times. The genes are TRBV28 and TRBJ2-1, with 8 nucleotides matching TRBD2. The CDR3 totals 12 residues. J was trimmed by 6 bases and V by 8 bases; bases with no gene match: 3. The germline gives CDR1 MDHEN, CDR2 SYDVKM. The CDR3 spells CASLTSGNEQFF. CDR3 sequence (DNA): TGTGCCAGCCTAACTAGCGGCAATGAGCAGTTCTTC.

This clonotype was detected once. The chain combines TRBV13 with TRBJ1-1; TRBD1 matches at 9 bases. The trim removed 1 base at V and 10 bases at J, leaving 13 bases unmatched. The germline V gene has CDR1 PRHDT and CDR2 FYEKMQ (reference sequence). CDR3 length equals 16 residues. The CDR3 reads CASSLDGNRGQVGAFF. CDR3 DNA sequence: TGTGCCAGCAGCTTAGATGGTAACAGGGGGCAGGTAGGAGCTTTCTTT.

This clonotype was seen more than once but under ten times. V is TRBV9 and J is TRBJ2-5; a weak D match, TRBD2 (5 bases). This CDR3 has 15 residues. V dropped 0 bases and J dropped 1 base, with 10 bases sitting between them. Germline CDR1 SGDLS, CDR2 YYNGEE. The CDR3 sequence: CASSVAQRPQETQYF. CDR3 DNA sequence: TGTGCCAGCAGCGTAGCGCAGCGGCCCCAAGAGACCCAGTACTTC.

The genes are TRBV5-1 and TRBJ2-1, with 14 bases lining up with TRBD2. This CDR3 spans 17 amino acids. Losses at the gene ends were 4 bases for V and 6 bases for J; bases not matched to a gene: 9. Germline V CDR1 and CDR2: SGHRS, YFSETQ. As DNA, the CDR3 is TGCGCCAGCAGCAGCGGAGGACTAGCGGGAGGTAGCAATGAGCAGTTCTTC. Protein: CASSSGGLAGGSNEQFF.

This clonotype was recorded a few times. The chain recombines TRBV7-9 with TRBJ2-3; D is uncertain. V was clipped by 3 bases and J by 9 bases, with 16 bases between them. Germline V CDR1 and CDR2: SEHNR, FQNEAQ (reference sequence). This CDR3 contains 14 residues. The CDR3 region is CASSFNTAEDTQYF. The DNA of the CDR3 is TGTGCCAGCAGCTTCAACACAGCCGAGGACACGCAGTATTTT.

The rearrangement joins TRBV15 to TRBJ2-5; D gene uncertain. The CDR3 sequence is 14 residues long. V lost 0 bases and J 4 bases, leaving 9 bases between the germline ends. The germline gives CDR1 LNHNV, CDR2 YYDKDF (reference sequence). In DNA form, the CDR3 reads TGTGCCACCAGCAGAGACGGGTCTCCAGAGACCCAGTACTTC. It codes for CATSRDGSPETQYF.

This clonotype was seen only a few times. The V call is TRBV10-3, the J call TRBJ2-5; 10 nucleotides align to TRBD2. The CDR3 loop spans 15 amino acids. Germline CDR1 is ENHRY and CDR2 is SYGVKD. Trimming removed 2 bases from V and 5 bases from J; junction bases left unmatched: 5. The CDR3 loop reads CAISEPSGGRETQYF. In DNA form, the CDR3 reads TGTGCCATCAGTGAGCCTAGCGGGGGACGGGAGACCCAGTACTTC.

This clonotype occurred many times. The rearrangement uses TRBV3-1 and TRBJ1-4; 10 nucleotides line up with TRBD1. CDR1 is LGHDT and CDR2 is YNNKEL in the germline V gene (reference sequence). CDR3 length: 16 residues. V lost 2 bases and J lost 1; bases outside the gene matches: 1. For the CDR3, the DNA is TGTGCCAGCAGCCAACGGGACAGGGGAACTAATGAAAAACTGTTTTTT. Protein product: CASSQRDRGTNEKLFF. The complete variable domain, with remaining parts taken from reference TRBV3-1 and TRBJ1-4, reads DTAVSQTPKYLVTQMGNDKSIKCEQNLGHDTMYWYKQDSKKFLKIMFSYNNKELIINETVPNRFSPKSPDKAHLNLHINSLELGDSAVYFCASSQRDRGTNEKLFFGSGTQLSVL.

In its sample, this clonotype was seen a few times. The chain combines TRBV7-2 with TRBJ2-7, with 9 positions matching TRBD1. Germline assignment: CDR1 SGHTA and CDR2 FQGNSA. The V segment lost 6 bases and the J segment 5 bases; nucleotides outside the gene matches: 8. CDR3 length: 14 amino acids. CDR3 bases: TGTGCCAGCAGATTCTCCGGGACAGGGAACGAGCAGTACTTC. Translated: CASRFSGTGNEQYF.